The following is a T cell receptor beta chain sequence with its context. The sample is drawn from a study of shared clonotypes between healthy human individuals. The authors loaded approximately 220 ng DNA, 27,000 or so T cell genomes, into sorted-subset replicate PCRs. Sequencing used immunoSEQ multiplex PCR; TCRdb keeps in-frame clones, though not all of them. The sample lists roughly 650,000 clones; approximately 96% were seen once. Positive CCR7 selection of CD45RO-negative cells yielded the naive CD8 cells, and terminally differentiated effector memory CD45RA+ cells were excluded. The donor cohort consisted entirely of Caucasian adults residing in Nashville, Tennessee. Germline V gene data show CDR1 as KGHSY and CDR2 as FQNENV. This CDR3 has 15 residues. V gave up 3 bases and J gave up 2 bases; unmatched junction bases: 4.

The sequencing sample was made of naive CD8+ T cells sorted from blood. The rearrangement uses TRBV16 and TRBJ2-7, with 10 bases lining up with TRBD2. This TCR was recovered from a woman aged 25 to 39 in good health. This CDR3 is CASSQGLAYAYEQYF. The CDR3 DNA follows: TGTGCCAGCAGCCAGGGACTAGCGTACGCCTACGAGCAGTACTTC.